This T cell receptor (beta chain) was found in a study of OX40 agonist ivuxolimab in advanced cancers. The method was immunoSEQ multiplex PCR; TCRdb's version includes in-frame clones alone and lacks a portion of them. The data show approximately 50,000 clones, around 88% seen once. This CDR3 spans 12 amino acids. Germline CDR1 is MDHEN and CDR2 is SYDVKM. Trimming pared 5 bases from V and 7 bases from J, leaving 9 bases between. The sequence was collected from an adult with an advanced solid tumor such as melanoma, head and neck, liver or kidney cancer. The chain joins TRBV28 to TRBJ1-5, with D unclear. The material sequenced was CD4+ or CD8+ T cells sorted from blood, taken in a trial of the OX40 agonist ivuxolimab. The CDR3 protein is CASSPPWQPQHF. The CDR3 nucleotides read TGTGCCAGCAGTCCTCCATGGCAGCCCCAGCATTTT.